The 8 T cell receptor beta chains reported below all come from one sample, sequenced in a study of T cells in Graves' hyperthyroidism and ophthalmopathy. The source material, RNA transcripts, was used to amplify TCR beta CDR3 regions. Initially, a first-round RT-PCR of the TCR CDR3 employed the HTBI primer set. TCRdb used MiXCR to reprocess the multiplex PCR reads, holding one entry per CDR3 protein. This sample yields about 380,000 distinct CDR3 sequences, of which approximately 13% are seen a single time; around 21% belongs to the top ten. Sequencing input: blood. Receptor source: a man aged 30-40 years with Graves' hyperthyroidism that later progressed to Graves' ophthalmopathy.

This clonotype was picked up many times. The chain combines TRBV2 with TRBJ2-5, with TRBD1 identical over 12 bases. V shed 6 bases, J shed 5 bases, and the junction held 4 bases outside the gene matches. This CDR3 region has 14 residues. Per germline, CDR1 SNHLY and CDR2 FYNNEI. CDR3 region: CASRGDRGRETQYF. The CDR3 coding sequence is TGTGCCAGCAGAGGGGACAGGGGGCGCGAGACCCAGTACTTC.

Details on this clonotype: An end of the junction differs from the germline gene, which may be a read error. This sequence joins TRBV11-2 and TRBJ2-7; no firm D call. CDR1 is SGHAT and CDR2 is FQNNGV in the germline V gene. There are 12 residues in the CDR3. This CDR3 is CASSLEDNEQYF. CDR3 sequence (DNA): TGCGCCAGCAGCCTCGAGGATAACGAGCAGTACTTC. Based on the CDR3 plus reference TRBV11-2 and TRBJ2-7, the full variable domain is EAGVAQSPRYKIIEKRQSVAFWCNPISGHATLYWYQQILGQGPKLLIQFQNNGVVDDSQLPKDRFSAERLKGVDSTLKIQPAKLEDSAVYLCASSLEDNEQYFGPGTRLTVT.

In its sample, this clonotype was seen many times. This CDR3 reads CASSLSLNQPQHF. DNA for the CDR3: TGTGCCAGCAGCTTATCCCTAAATCAGCCCCAGCATTTT. The chain uses TRBV7-3 and TRBJ1-5; D not resolved. V lost 2 bases to trimming and J lost 4 bases, with 6 bases between them. The CDR3 has 13 amino acids. Germline V CDR1 and CDR2: SGHTA, FQGTGA.

This clonotype was seen repeatedly, ten times or more. V and J are TRBV2 and TRBJ1-2; unclear D gene. CDR3 length: 15 amino acids. The ends were cut back, 6 bases at V and 3 bases at J, with 17 bases in the middle. The germline V gene has CDR1 SNHLY and CDR2 FYNNEI. The CDR3, as DNA: TGTGCCAGCAGCTACCTTACAAGGATGGACTATGGCTACACCTTC. Translation gives CASSYLTRMDYGYTF.

The chain joins TRBV9 to TRBJ2-1; perhaps TRBD1 as D (6 bases). The germline CDR1 and CDR2 sequences are SGDLS and YYNGEE. With 3 bases removed from V and 9 bases from J, the gap between germline ends came to 13 bases. CDR3 length equals 13 residues. The CDR3 DNA sequence: TGTGCCAGCAGCGCTTACAGGGAGAGTGAGCAGTTCTTC. This sequence encodes CASSAYRESEQFF.

This clonotype was seen more than once but under ten times. V and J are TRBV4-2 and TRBJ2-7; a weak D match, TRBD2 (6 bases). The germline gives CDR1 LGHNA, CDR2 YNFKEQ. The CDR3 has 17 amino acids. Trimming pared 0 bases from V and 4 bases from J, leaving 19 bases between. CDR3 nucleotides: TGTGCCAGCAGCCAAGATGGGCCCGGGCAGGGAGGATACGAGCAGTACTTC. Protein: CASSQDGPGQGGYEQYF.

This clonotype turned up a few times. The chain recombines TRBV5-1 with TRBJ1-1, with D hard to call. The germline V gene has CDR1 SGHRS and CDR2 YFSETQ. V dropped 5 bases and J dropped 0 bases, with 11 bases sitting between them. The CDR3 totals 14 residues. The CDR3 DNA reads as TGCGCCAGCAGTCCCACCATCTTGAACACTGAAGCTTTCTTT. Translating gives CASSPTILNTEAFF.

V is TRBV19 and J is TRBJ2-1; no definite D call. The V gene lost 9 bases and the J gene lost 2 bases, with 8 bases spanning the gap. Germline V lookup: CDR1 LNHDA, CDR2 SQIVND (reference sequence). The CDR3 loop spans 12 amino acids. CDR3 sequence reads: CARPVPYNEQFF. The CDR3 DNA sequence: TGTGCCAGGCCAGTCCCCTACAATGAGCAGTTCTTC.